This entry describes one T cell receptor (beta chain). Original processing methods: It was from reference gene primer amplification that nucleated cell counts were estimated. Generated by immunoSEQ multiplex PCR, the TCRdb table keeps only in-frame clones and is missing some. Clone size and the V and J calls come from that table; the DNA yielded D and trimming. This sample yields around 400,000 clones, of which about 87% are seen a single time; about 2.5% belongs to the top ten. This CDR3 region has 13 residues. V was shortened by 2 bases and J by 6 bases, with 10 bases between the two germline ends. Germline loops: CDR1 MNHEY, CDR2 SVGAGI. The data derive from a study of blood T cell repertoires in COVID-19. Looking at the study overall: The cDNA or gDNA used as material had been derived from T cells, B-cell-depleted T cells, or PBMCs.

The clonotype originates from a woman aged 60-70 years with COVID-19, enrolled during active disease. The sample comprised peripheral blood. The chain is built from TRBV6-5 and TRBJ1-2, with D possibly TRBD1 on 6 matching bases. The CDR3 region has the DNA TGTGCCAGCAGTTACCTTGACAGGAATGGCTACACCTTC. Translating gives CASSYLDRNGYTF.